The 31 T cell receptor beta chains presented below share a single source sample, sequenced in a study of T cell changes during pregnancy in multiple sclerosis. Assay used: immunoSEQ multiplex PCR; TCRdb lists only in-frame clones, some missing. Among 39,000 or so clones listed, around 92% were seen once. The specimen comprised CD8+ T cells from peripheral blood mononuclear cells, sampled in the third trimester of pregnancy. The receptor set was obtained from a female donor with multiple sclerosis, enrolled in a pregnancy study.

The chain carries TRBV9 and TRBJ2-1, with D perhaps TRBD2 (7 bases). The CDR3 spans 18 residues. The ends were cut back, 1 base at V and 12 bases at J, with 29 bases in the middle. Germline CDR1 and CDR2: SGDLS and YYNGEE. CDR3 in amino acids: CASSVSELGGRDVQGQFF. CDR3 DNA sequence: TGTGCCAGCAGCGTATCGGAACTCGGCGGGAGAGACGTACAGGGGCAGTTCTTC. Full variable domain (remainder filled in from reference TRBV9 and TRBJ2-1): DSGVTQTPKHLITATGQRVTLRCSPRSGDLSVYWYQQSLDQGLQFLIQYYNGEERAKGNILERFSAQQFPDLHSELNLSSLELGDSALYFCASSVSELGGRDVQGQFFGPGTRLTVL.

This chain joins TRBV7-9 and TRBJ2-7, with D unclear. Trimming took 5 bases from V and 2 from J, leaving 7 bases between them. The CDR3 has 12 residues. Germline V CDR1 and CDR2: SEHNR, FQNEAQ (reference sequence). The chain's CDR3 is CASSTNTYEQYF. CDR3 DNA sequence: TGTGCCAGCAGCACTAACACCTACGAGCAGTACTTC.

The gene calls are TRBV27 and TRBJ2-1, with TRBD2 as a possible D gene (5 bases). This CDR3 has 15 amino acids. Trimming removed 5 bases from V and 2 bases from J, with 13 bases in between. The germline V gene encodes CDR1 MNHEY and CDR2 SMNVEV (reference sequence). CDR3 in amino acids: CASSLWRVTYNEQFF. CDR3 nucleotides: TGTGCCAGCAGTCTCTGGCGGGTAACCTACAATGAGCAGTTCTTC.

This clone was found once. The rearrangement links TRBV5-1 to TRBJ2-7; 9 bases fit TRBD1. This CDR3 is built from 13 residues. Trimming took 1 base from V and 6 from J; bases not matched to a gene: 2. CDR1 and CDR2 from the germline V gene are SGHRS and YFSETQ. The CDR3 nucleotides are TGCGCCAGCAGCTTGTGGGACAGGGTCGAGCAGTACTTC. Protein: CASSLWDRVEQYF.

This chain uses TRBV7-3 with TRBJ2-3; 11 bases map to TRBD2. Germline trimming cut 5 bases from V and 6 bases from J; bases unmatched to any gene: 4. Germline-derived CDR1 and CDR2 are SGHTA and FQGTGA. The length of the CDR3 is 14 residues. CDR3: CASSRLAGTDTQYF. Written as DNA, the CDR3 is TGTGCCAGCAGCCGACTAGCGGGAACTGATACGCAGTATTTT.

The CDR3 nucleotides read TGCGCCAGCAGCCTAGCGGGAGAAGATACGCAGTATTTT. Protein product: CASSLAGEDTQYF. The chain couples TRBV5-1 to TRBJ2-3, with 10 bases identical to TRBD2. Germline loops: CDR1 SGHRS, CDR2 YFSETQ. After removal of 4 bases from V and 5 bases from J, the junction contained 1 base not matched to a gene. CDR3 size: 13 residues.

V is TRBV13 and J is TRBJ2-7; the match to TRBD2 covers 8 bases. The CDR3 consists of 15 residues. Germline V lookup: CDR1 PRHDT, CDR2 FYEKMQ (reference sequence). V lost 3 bases to trimming and J lost 0 bases; unmatched junction nucleotides: 4. The CDR3 protein is CASSFTGTSSYEQYF. CDR3 nucleotides: TGTGCCAGCAGCTTCACCGGGACTAGCTCCTACGAGCAGTACTTC. The full variable domain, rest sourced from reference TRBV13 and TRBJ2-7, is AAGVIQSPRHLIKEKRETATLKCYPIPRHDTVYWYQQGPGQDPQFLISFYEKMQSDKGSIPDRFSAQQFSDYHSELNMSSLELGDSALYFCASSFTGTSSYEQYFGPGTRLTVT.

The chain uses TRBV7-9 and TRBJ2-5, with 7 bases matching TRBD2. The length of the CDR3 is 13 residues. Germline V gene data show CDR1 as SEHNR and CDR2 as FQNEAQ (reference sequence). J was trimmed by 4 bases and V by 5 bases; bases with no gene match: 4. For the CDR3, the DNA is TGTGCCAGCAGCACTCCGGGGGGAGAGACCCAGTACTTC. It encodes CASSTPGGETQYF.

The chain is built from TRBV5-5 and TRBJ2-3, with TRBD1 as a possible D gene (6 bases). This CDR3 contains 14 residues. Trimming stripped 4 bases from V and 6 bases from J, with 15 bases between. Germline assignment: CDR1 SGHKS and CDR2 YYEKEE (reference sequence). The CDR3 coding sequence is TGTGCCAGCAGCCAGGGACACCGCGTGGATACGCAGTATTTT. Translated, it gives CASSQGHRVDTQYF.

V gene TRBV6-5 combines with J gene TRBJ1-4; 9 bases are shared with TRBD1. The CDR3 spans 15 residues. Trimming removed 1 base from V and 6 bases from J; junction bases left unmatched: 3. The germline gives CDR1 MNHEY, CDR2 SVGAGI. The CDR3: CASSYLGQGDEKLFF. CDR3 sequence (DNA): TGTGCCAGCAGTTACTTGGGACAGGGAGATGAAAAACTGTTTTTT.

The chain is built from TRBV30 and TRBJ1-2; D ambiguous. This CDR3 contains 12 residues. Deletions cut 7 bases from V and 8 bases from J, with 17 bases between. Germline lookup yields CDR1 GTSNPN and CDR2 SVGIG (reference sequence). For the CDR3, the DNA is TGTGCCTACCACCTGGCGGGGTCGGGCTACACCTTC. Amino acid sequence: CAYHLAGSGYTF.

This chain joins TRBV27 and TRBJ2-3; D perhaps matches TRBD2 (5 bases). Between the trimmed V and J ends, which lost 0 bases and 1 base, there was a span of 11 bases. This CDR3 is built from 16 residues. CDR1 and CDR2 from the germline V gene are MNHEY and SMNVEV (reference sequence). CDR3 amino acids: CASSLSLSGRTDTQYF. DNA for the CDR3: TGTGCCAGCAGTTTATCCCTCAGCGGTCGCACAGATACGCAGTATTTT.

The sample holds a few counts of this clone. The V call is TRBV19, the J call TRBJ2-1, with TRBD1 matching 7 bases. The CDR3 loop spans 13 amino acids. The V segment lost 9 bases and the J segment 2 bases; nucleotides outside the gene matches: 4. The V gene's germline CDR1 is LNHDA and CDR2 SQIVND (reference sequence). The CDR3 region is CASKDRTYNEQFF. DNA for the CDR3: TGTGCCAGCAAGGACAGGACCTACAATGAGCAGTTCTTC.

The chain uses TRBV6-5 and TRBJ2-1; unclear D gene. With 3 bases removed from V and 0 bases from J, the gap between germline ends came to 6 bases. This CDR3 spans 14 amino acids. Germline CDR1 and CDR2: MNHEY and SVGAGI. The CDR3 DNA follows: TGTGCCAGCAGTTATTTGAGCTCCTACAATGAGCAGTTCTTC. Residues: CASSYLSSYNEQFF.

This clone was observed once. V usage is TRBV4-3 and J usage is TRBJ1-5, with 7 bases identical to TRBD1. The CDR3 has 15 amino acids. J gave up 5 bases and V 1 base, and 5 bases lay outside the gene matches. Germline V gene sequence: CDR1 LGHNA, CDR2 YSLEER. Here the CDR3 reads CASSQVRDSYQPQHF. The CDR3 bases are TGCGCCAGCAGCCAAGTAAGGGACAGCTATCAGCCCCAGCATTTT.

This sequence joins TRBV28 and TRBJ2-7; TRBD1 aligns across 8 bases. This CDR3 spans 14 amino acids. The trim removed 5 bases at V and 1 base at J, leaving 4 bases unmatched. Germline values: CDR1 MDHEN, CDR2 SYDVKM. CDR3 nucleotide sequence: TGTGCCAGCAGTGTCAGGGGGCTTTCCTACGAGCAGTACTTC. Residues: CASSVRGLSYEQYF.

The chain's CDR3 is CSAEGTSGGQYF. In DNA form, the CDR3 reads TGCAGCGCCGAGGGGACTAGCGGGGGACAGTACTTC. The gene calls are TRBV29-1 and TRBJ2-4, with 14 nucleotides matching TRBD2. CDR1 and CDR2 (germline): SQVTM, ANQGSEA. Germline trimming cut 7 bases from V and 13 bases from J; bases unmatched to any gene: 6. The CDR3 extends over 12 amino acids.

V gene TRBV6-5 combines with J gene TRBJ2-1, with no clear D. Between the trimmed V and J ends, which lost 2 bases and 6 bases, there was a span of 8 bases. The germline V gene encodes CDR1 MNHEY and CDR2 SVGAGI. The CDR3 is 13 residues long. CDR3 sequence (DNA): TGTGCCAGCAGTTACACCACCGGCAATGAGCAGTTCTTC. Protein product: CASSYTTGNEQFF.

This clone was detected only once. The rearrangement links TRBV4-1 to TRBJ2-7; perhaps TRBD2 as D (5 bases). CDR1 and CDR2 from the germline V gene are MGHRA and YSYEKL. The CDR3 runs 16 residues. Trimming left V 0 bases short and J 5 bases short, with 17 bases between. The CDR3 protein is CASSQEVPGVTDEQYF. The CDR3 DNA follows: TGCGCCAGCAGCCAAGAGGTCCCCGGGGTAACCGACGAGCAGTACTTC.

The V call is TRBV6-5, the J call TRBJ1-1, with 9 bases fitting TRBD1. This CDR3 has 13 residues. The junction had 3 bases not matched to a gene; V was cut back by 5 bases and J by 5 bases. The germline CDR1 and CDR2 sequences are MNHEY and SVGAGI. Here the CDR3 reads CASSTGGWTEAFF. The CDR3 DNA follows: TGTGCCAGCAGTACAGGGGGCTGGACTGAAGCTTTCTTT.

This clone was observed once. V gene TRBV4-3 combines with J gene TRBJ2-7, with 7 bases lining up with TRBD1. Trimming at V came to 2 bases and at J to 2 bases, leaving 3 bases not matched to a gene. Germline CDR1 is LGHNA and CDR2 is YSLEER. CDR3 length equals 14 residues. The CDR3 region is CASSQRTGTYEQYF. In nucleotides, the CDR3 is TGCGCCAGCAGCCAAAGGACAGGTACCTACGAGCAGTACTTC.

V is TRBV14 and J is TRBJ2-7; 7 bases are shared with TRBD2. J lost 0 bases, V lost 0 bases, and 8 bases had no gene match. This CDR3 contains 17 residues. Per the germline V gene, CDR1 is SGHDN and CDR2 is FVKESK. The CDR3 coding sequence is TGTGCCAGCAGCCAAGAGGCGGCTAGCGGTATCTCCTACGAGCAGTACTTC. Its translation: CASSQEAASGISYEQYF.

The chain has TRBV7-9 and TRBJ1-2, with no clear D. V dropped 0 bases and J dropped 0 bases, with 5 bases sitting between them. Germline V gene lookup returns CDR1 SEHNR and CDR2 FQNEAQ (reference sequence). This CDR3 comprises 14 residues. DNA for the CDR3: TGTGCCAGCAGCTTAGCGGGCACTAACTATGGCTACACCTTC. Its translation is CASSLAGTNYGYTF.

This clone is a singleton in its sample. This chain links TRBV7-9 with TRBJ2-1, with 8 bases matching TRBD2. CDR3 length: 15 amino acids. Germline V CDR1 and CDR2: SEHNR, FQNEAQ (reference sequence). Trimming took 9 bases from V and 7 from J; bases not matched to a gene: 14. The DNA of the CDR3 is TGTGCCAGTGCCCTAGCCGGGACTAGTAGGAATGAGCAGTTCTTC. This codes for CASALAGTSRNEQFF.

The sample holds one count of this clone. The gene calls are TRBV10-3 and TRBJ1-5; possible D gene TRBD1, 5 bases. The CDR3 contains 13 residues. From germline, CDR1 is ENHRY and CDR2 SYGVKD. V was clipped by 7 bases and J by 0 bases, with 7 bases between them. CDR3 protein: CAITGHSNQPQHF. As DNA, the CDR3 is TGTGCCATCACCGGACATAGCAATCAGCCCCAGCATTTT.

This clone was picked up a small number of times. J is TRBJ2-5 and V is TRBV10-3; a possible D gene is TRBD2 (7 bases). In germline, CDR1 is ENHRY, CDR2 SYGVKD. This CDR3 comprises 14 residues. V gave up 4 bases and J gave up 1 base, with 10 bases separating them. CDR3 bases: TGTGCCATCAGTGGCCGGGGGGCCCAAGAGACCCAGTACTTC. Translated: CAISGRGAQETQYF.

The V gene is TRBV9, the J gene TRBJ1-1, with D perhaps TRBD1 (6 bases). The V end lost 3 bases, the J end lost 5 bases, and 11 bases lay between the germline ends. Germline V gives CDR1 SGDLS, CDR2 YYNGEE. The CDR3 spans 13 residues. Written as DNA, the CDR3 is TGTGCCAGCAGCGGAGGGGGGGTAACTGAAGCTTTCTTT. Residues: CASSGGGVTEAFF.

The chain has TRBV28 and TRBJ1-5, with TRBD1 matching over 11 bases. The length of the CDR3 is 14 residues. Germline CDR1 reads MDHEN; CDR2 reads SYDVKM. J was trimmed by 7 bases and V by 6 bases; bases with no gene match: 5. The CDR3 protein is CASRSDRGPQPQHF. The CDR3 DNA sequence: TGTGCCAGCAGGTCGGACAGGGGGCCCCAGCCCCAGCATTTT.

The J gene is TRBJ2-7, the V gene TRBV29-1, with D maybe TRBD2 (5 bases). There are 14 residues in the CDR3. Trimming pared 6 bases from V and 6 bases from J, leaving 21 bases between. Per the germline V gene, CDR1 is SQVTM and CDR2 is ANQGSEA. DNA for the CDR3: TGCAGCGTCCTTGTAGTGGTACCGGGGTCCGAGCAGTACTTC. It translates to CSVLVVVPGSEQYF.

The chain carries TRBV19 and TRBJ1-5; 7 bases are shared with TRBD1. CDR1 and CDR2 from the germline V gene are LNHDA and SQIVND (reference sequence). The CDR3 loop spans 15 amino acids. J lost 6 bases, V lost 4 bases, and 9 bases had no gene match. The CDR3 coding sequence is TGTGCCAGTAGTAGGGCAGGGGGTGAGGGTCAGCCCCAGCATTTT. Encoded protein: CASSRAGGEGQPQHF.

The chain links TRBV10-3 to TRBJ1-4, with 8 bases that match TRBD1. The germline CDR1 and CDR2 sequences are ENHRY and SYGVKD. The CDR3 covers 13 residues. With V trimmed by 9 bases and J by 2 bases, 2 bases remained unmatched. The CDR3 protein is CAMRQGTNEKLFF. The CDR3, as DNA: TGTGCCATGAGACAGGGGACTAATGAAAAACTGTTTTTT.